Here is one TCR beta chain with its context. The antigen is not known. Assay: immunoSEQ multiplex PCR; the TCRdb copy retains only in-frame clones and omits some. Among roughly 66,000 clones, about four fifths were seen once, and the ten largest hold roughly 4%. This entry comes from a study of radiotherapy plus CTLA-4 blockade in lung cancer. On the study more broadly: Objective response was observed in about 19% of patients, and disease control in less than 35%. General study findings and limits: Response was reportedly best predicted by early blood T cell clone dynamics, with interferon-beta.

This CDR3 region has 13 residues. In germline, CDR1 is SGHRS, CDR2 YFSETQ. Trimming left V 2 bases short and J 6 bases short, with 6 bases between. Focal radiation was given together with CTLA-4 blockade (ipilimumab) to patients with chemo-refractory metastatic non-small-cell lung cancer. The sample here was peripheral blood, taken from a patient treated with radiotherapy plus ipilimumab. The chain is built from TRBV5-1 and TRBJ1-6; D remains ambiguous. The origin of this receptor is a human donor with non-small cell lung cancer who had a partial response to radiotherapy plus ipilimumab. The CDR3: CASSFSSNSPLHF. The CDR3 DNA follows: TGCGCCAGCAGCTTCTCGTCTAATTCACCCCTCCACTTT.